Listed below are T cell receptor beta chains from one sample, sequenced in a study of beta chain features in type 1 diabetes. The repertoire was sequenced with immunoSEQ multiplex PCR; TCRdb's copy has only in-frame clones and lacks some. Altogether about 620,000 clones are present, roughly 15% being singletons, with the ten largest covering approximately 0.093%. The sample comprised naive CD4+ T cells from blood. The receptors come from a young man in good health. Both conserved end residues are trimmed from each CDR3. The D gene is left open where the match is weak. Clone size is stated in some rows and not others, as once, few, many or a class when expanded.

NA	TRBV4-2	TRBJ1-6	NA	ASSQFRLSTNSPLH
NA	TRBV27	TRBJ1-2	NA	ASSFLRGGPNYGYT
few	TRBV6-5	TRBJ1-1	NA	ASSYSRQVNTEAF
few	TRBV27	TRBJ2-7	NA	ASSSFPLYEQY
few	TRBV28	TRBJ2-2	NA	ASSTGGTGELF
few	TRBV9	TRBJ2-3	TRBD2	ASSVARDSGVTDTQY
many	TRBV23-1	TRBJ2-7	NA	ASSRRGVRREQY
NA	TRBV9	TRBJ1-4	TRBD1	ASSAGVTGASNEKLF
few	TRBV6-5	TRBJ2-5	NA	ASSPPGGVQETQY
many	TRBV12-5	TRBJ2-1	NA	ASGLQYNEQF
few	TRBV5-4	TRBJ2-3	TRBD2	ASSLRLAGADTQY
few	TRBV9	TRBJ1-2	NA	ASSERRLDYGYT
NA	TRBV11-3	TRBJ2-3	NA	ASSFLGTDTQY
few	TRBV11-2	TRBJ1-1	NA	ASSTGLNTEAF
NA	TRBV7-2	TRBJ2-3	NA	ASSSEGGTDTQY
NA	TRBV7-9	TRBJ1-5	NA	ASSLAAGVGNQPQH
NA	TRBV28	TRBJ1-2	TRBD1	ASSRDRRNYGYT
NA	TRBV9	TRBJ2-3	NA	ASSAPPLDTQY
few	TRBV5-4	TRBJ2-3	TRBD1	ASSLLQGQGTDTQY
few	TRBV7-7	TRBJ1-1	NA	ASRADWNTEAF
NA	TRBV18	TRBJ2-6	TRBD1	ASSPQGASGANVLT
NA	TRBV28	TRBJ2-7	NA	ASSNSYEQY